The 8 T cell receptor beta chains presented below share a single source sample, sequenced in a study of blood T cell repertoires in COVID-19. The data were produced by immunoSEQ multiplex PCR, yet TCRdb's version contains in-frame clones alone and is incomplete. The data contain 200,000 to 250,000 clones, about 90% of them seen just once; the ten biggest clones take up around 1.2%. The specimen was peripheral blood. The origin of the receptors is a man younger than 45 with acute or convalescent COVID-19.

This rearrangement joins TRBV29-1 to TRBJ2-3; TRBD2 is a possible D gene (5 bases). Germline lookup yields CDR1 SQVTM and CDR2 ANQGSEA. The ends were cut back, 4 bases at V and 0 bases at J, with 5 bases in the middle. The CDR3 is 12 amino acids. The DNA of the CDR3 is TGCAGCGTTGGGACTAGCACAGATACGCAGTATTTT. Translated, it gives CSVGTSTDTQYF.

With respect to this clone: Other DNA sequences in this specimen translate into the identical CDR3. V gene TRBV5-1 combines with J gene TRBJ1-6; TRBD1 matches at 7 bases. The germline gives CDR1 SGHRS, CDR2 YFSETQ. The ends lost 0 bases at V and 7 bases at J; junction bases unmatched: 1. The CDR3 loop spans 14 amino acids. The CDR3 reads CASSLGQGNSPLHF. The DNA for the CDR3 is TGCGCCAGCAGCTTGGGACAGGGAAATTCACCCCTCCACTTT.

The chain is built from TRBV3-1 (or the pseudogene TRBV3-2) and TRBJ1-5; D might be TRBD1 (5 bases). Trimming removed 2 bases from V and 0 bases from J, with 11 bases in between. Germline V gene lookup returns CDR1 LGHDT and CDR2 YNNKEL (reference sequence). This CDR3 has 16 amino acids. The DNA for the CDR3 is TGTGCCAGCAGCCAAAGTCAGGGATATAGCAATCAGCCCCAGCATTTT. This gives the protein CASSQSQGYSNQPQHF.

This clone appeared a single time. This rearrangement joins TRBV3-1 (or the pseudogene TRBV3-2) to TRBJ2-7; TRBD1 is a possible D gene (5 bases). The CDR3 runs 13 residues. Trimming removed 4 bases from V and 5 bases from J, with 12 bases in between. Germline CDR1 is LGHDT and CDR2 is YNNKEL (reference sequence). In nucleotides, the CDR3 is TGTGCCAGCAGCCGGCAGGGTATGAACGAGCAGTACTTC. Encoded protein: CASSRQGMNEQYF.

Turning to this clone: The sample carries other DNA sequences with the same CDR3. The DNA of the CDR3 is TGTGCCTGGAGTCGCGGGAACACCGGGGAGCTGTTTTTT. This sequence encodes CAWSRGNTGELFF. V usage is TRBV30 and J usage is TRBJ2-2, with no clear D. CDR1 is GTSNPN and CDR2 is SVGIG in the germline V gene (reference sequence). V was trimmed by 2 bases and J by 1 base, leaving 5 bases between them. The CDR3 spans 13 residues.

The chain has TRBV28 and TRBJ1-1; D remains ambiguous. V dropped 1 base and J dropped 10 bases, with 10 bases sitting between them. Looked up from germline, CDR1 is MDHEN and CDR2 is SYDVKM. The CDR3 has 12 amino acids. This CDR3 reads CASSLSGVGAFF. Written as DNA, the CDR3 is TGTGCCAGCAGTTTATCCGGGGTGGGAGCTTTCTTT.

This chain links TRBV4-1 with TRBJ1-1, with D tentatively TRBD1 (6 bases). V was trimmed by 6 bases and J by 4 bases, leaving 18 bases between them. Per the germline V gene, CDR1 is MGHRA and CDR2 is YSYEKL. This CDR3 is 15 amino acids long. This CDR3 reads CASRLSEGEGTEAFF. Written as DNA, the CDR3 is TGCGCCAGCAGACTAAGTGAGGGGGAGGGCACTGAAGCTTTCTTT.

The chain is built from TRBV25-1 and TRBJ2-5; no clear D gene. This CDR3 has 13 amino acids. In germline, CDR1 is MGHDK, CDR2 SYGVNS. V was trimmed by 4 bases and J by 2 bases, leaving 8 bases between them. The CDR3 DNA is TGTGCCAGCAGTGCATTGAGTCAAGAGACCCAGTACTTC. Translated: CASSALSQETQYF. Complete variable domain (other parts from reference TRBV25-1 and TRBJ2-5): EADIYQTPRYLVIGTGKKITLECSQTMGHDKMYWYQQDPGMELHLIHYSYGVNSTEKGDLSSESTVSRIRTEHFPLTLESARPSHTSQYLCASSALSQETQYFGPGTRLLVL.